The 3 T cell receptor beta chains reported below all come from one sample, sequenced in a study of low-dose radiotherapy and immunotherapy resistance in tumors. Sample time point: before trial treatment. TRAV- and TRBV-specific primers, spanning alpha and beta chains, primed first-strand cDNA. Using a constant-region primer together with a V-primer adapter, TCRs were subjected to about 18 PCR cycles of amplification. Each CDR3 protein is one row after TCRdb ran MiXCR on the reads. Of 60,000 to 90,000 distinct CDR3 sequences in the sample, approximately 31% were seen once. The specimen comprised PBMCs, sampled before treatment. These receptors were collected from a female donor with ovarian cancer.

This clonotype has only a few counts. The chain links TRBV3-1 to TRBJ1-1; 9 bases are a match to TRBD1. The V gene's germline CDR1 is LGHDT and CDR2 YNNKEL (reference sequence). CDR3 length: 14 amino acids. Trimming at V came to 4 bases and at J to 2 bases, leaving 2 bases not matched to a gene. DNA of the CDR3: TGTGCCAGCAGCCCGGACAGGGGTAACACTGAAGCTTTCTTT. Its protein product is CASSPDRGNTEAFF.

This clonotype was counted at least ten times. The chain joins TRBV20-1 to TRBJ1-2; D unclear. Trimming removed 0 bases at V and 4 bases at J, with 21 bases between. This CDR3 has 17 residues. Per the germline V gene, CDR1 is DFQATT and CDR2 is SNEGSKA (reference sequence). CDR3 residues: CSARDREGGRSGYGYTF. The CDR3 bases are TGCAGTGCTAGAGATAGGGAGGGAGGTAGATCCGGCTATGGCTACACCTTC.

By share of the sample, this clonotype is medium-sized (0.01 to 0.1%). This chain connects TRBV28 to TRBJ2-3; tentatively, D is TRBD2 (5 bases). V was pared by 4 bases and J by 0 bases, with 8 bases between. Germline CDR1 MDHEN, CDR2 SYDVKM. The CDR3 has 14 residues. CDR3 nucleotide sequence: TGTGCCAGCAGTTCCGGGATTAGCACAGATACGCAGTATTTT. It encodes CASSSGISTDTQYF.